This T cell receptor beta chain was obtained from a study of blood T cell repertoires in COVID-19. The wider study: Samples came from the United States, Italy and Spain, spanning acute and convalescent COVID-19.

The assay was immunoSEQ multiplex PCR, and TCRdb's table has in-frame clones only and misses some. The sample carries 130,000 to 150,000 clones, 70% to 85% recorded once. V lost 1 base to trimming and J lost 9 bases; unmatched junction nucleotides: 8. In germline, CDR1 is MGHRA, CDR2 YSYEKL. CDR3 length equals 16 residues. Sequencing input: peripheral blood. This rearrangement joins TRBV4-1 to TRBJ1-6; 8 nucleotides match TRBD1. The receptor's source is a human donor in a cohort sampled during active COVID-19. For the CDR3, the DNA is TGCGCCAGCAGCCAAGGAGTCGGGACAGGTCTTTCACCCCTCCACTTT. This codes for CASSQGVGTGLSPLHF.